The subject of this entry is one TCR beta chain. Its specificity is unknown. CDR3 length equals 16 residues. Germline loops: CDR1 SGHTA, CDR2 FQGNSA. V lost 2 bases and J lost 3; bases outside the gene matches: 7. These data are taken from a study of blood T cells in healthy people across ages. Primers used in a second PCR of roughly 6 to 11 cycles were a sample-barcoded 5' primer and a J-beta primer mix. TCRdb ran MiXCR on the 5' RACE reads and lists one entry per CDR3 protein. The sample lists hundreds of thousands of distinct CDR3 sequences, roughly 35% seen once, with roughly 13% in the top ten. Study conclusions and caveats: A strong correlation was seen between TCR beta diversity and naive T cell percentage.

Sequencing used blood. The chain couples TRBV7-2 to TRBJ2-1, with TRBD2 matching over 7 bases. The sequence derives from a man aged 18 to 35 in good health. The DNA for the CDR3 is TGTGCCAGCAGCTTAATGTTCCGGGGGGACTACAATGAGCAGTTCTTC. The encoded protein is CASSLMFRGDYNEQFF. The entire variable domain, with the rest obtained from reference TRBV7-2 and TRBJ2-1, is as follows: GAGVSQSPSNKVTEKGKDVELRCDPISGHTALYWYRQSLGQGLEFLIYFQGNSAPDKSGLPSDRFSAERTGGSVSTLTIQRTQQEDSAVYLCASSLMFRGDYNEQFFGPGTRLTVL.